This T cell receptor beta chain was obtained from a study of T cell responses to AZD1222 COVID-19 vaccine (dated by TCRdb to about 2021). Background on the whole study: TCR sequencing was performed for roughly 250 trial participants, of whom around 210 were given two doses of AZD1222 and around 25 were given two doses of MenACWY control vaccine. Trial participants were enrolled into age subgroups of 18-55, 56-69 and 70-plus years, which contained 148, 28 and 57 TCR-sequenced participants, respectively.

The intended sense of this specimen's time point label: about 28 days (+/-7) after the second vaccine dose. AZD1222 recipients given second doses at about 4 weeks or at about 12 weeks were pooled, since spike-specific TCR depth and breadth were not found to differ between the two schedules. Samples from vaccinated people were obtained from the UK trials COV001 and COV002, which included a single-blind randomized controlled phase 2/3 trial of AZD1222 (ChAdOx1 nCoV-19) in healthy adults. Trial participant PBMC samples were collected at day 0 and day 28 after the second dose for TCRbeta chain sequencing. The germline ends are 13 bases apart after V is trimmed by 0 bases and J by 13 bases. Sequences MGHDK (CDR1) and SYGVNS (CDR2) are obtained from the germline V gene. Counted from cysteine to phenylalanine, this CDR3 has 14 amino acids. Left in the record is the CDR3 DNA by itself, 42 bases read in frame from the first base.

Notes on this clone: Its antigen target is currently unknown. The input lacks base qualities; no much larger clone sits a single base away.

Here is what the overall study found, with its caveats: Because no day 14 peak-response samples were available, repertoires were characterized only after the peak T cell response. Reportedly, close to half of the unique spike-specific TCRs recognized epitopes lying outside the regions that are mutated in the B.1.351 and B.1.1.7 variants. In the small 56-69-year group, the increase in depth fell short of significance, most likely because of low power. Conclusions about previously exposed vaccinees are limited because only six or seven AZD1222 recipients were SARS-CoV-2 seropositive at baseline. A significant rise in spike-specific TCR breadth and depth was observed after two AZD1222 doses relative to day 0 and relative to MenACWY recipients. Vaccine-associated CD4 TCRs spanned the whole spike protein, with dominant responses in regions 160-218 and 743-854. Participants were mostly white British and included more females than males, and it was suggested by the authors that clonal diversity may have been underestimated.

The CDR3 regions of human TCRbeta chains were subjected to immunosequencing. The authors' pipeline ran thus. Repertoire TCRs were checked for matches against a reference library of SARS-CoV-2-specific TCRs that had been generated using the MIRA antigen-specificity platform. Breadth meant the fraction of unique TCRs that were SARS-CoV-2-associated, whereas depth meant the fraction of total T cells that were SARS-CoV-2-associated. Using the MIRA data, every spike-specific TCR was mapped to the spike region that the TCR reacted to and assigned to either a CD4 or a CD8 class. Log10-transformed breadth and depth values were compared by one-way ANOVA with Sidak's multiple comparisons tests. TCRdb re-hosts the immuneACCESS table, in-frame sequences only. Its copies lack some clones; in the studies checked, an unresolved V gene accounts for under half of them, and the cause for the rest is not known. V, J and clone size are those of that table, while D and trimming were read from the DNA. The sample profile shows fewer than 100,000 clones; 88% of them were found once. 16% of the sample is taken by the ten largest.

The chain was built from TRBV25-1 and TRBJ1-6, and the D gene may be TRBD1, 6 bases matching. The receptor comes from an adult who received the AZD1222 COVID-19 vaccine. This specimen consisted of peripheral blood, obtained 28 days after the second AZD1222 dose. Here the CDR3 is given as CASSEYGGRSPLHF. In nucleotide form, the sequence is TGTGCCAGCAGTGAATACGGGGGCCGTTCTCCCCTCCACTTT.